Included here is one T cell receptor beta chain sequence, with context. As yet, its antigen is unknown. The data stem from a study of monozygotic twins with cystic fibrosis. Looking at the study overall: Around 3 micrograms of fragmented DNA underwent roughly 16 PCR cycles for library preparation. Notes on the study in general: Monozygotic CF twins shared more identical nucleotide clonotypes than unrelated patients.

Germline V CDR1 and CDR2: SGHDT, YYEEEE. V dropped 0 bases and J dropped 5 bases, with 8 bases sitting between them. The CDR3 is 13 residues long. Sequenced by immunoSEQ multiplex PCR; TCRdb stores in-frame clones only, minus some. The sample carries some 35,000 clones, approximately 65% recorded once. This sequence joins TRBV5-6 and TRBJ1-2; D is unresolved. The sequenced sample consisted of blood. The receptor's source is a girl aged 10-17 years with cystic fibrosis. The CDR3 spells CASSLAGGYGYTF. The CDR3 DNA sequence: TGTGCCAGCAGCTTGGCCGGAGGGTATGGCTACACCTTC.